This paragraph covers one T cell receptor beta chain sequence. Its specificity is unknown. The data derive from a study of cytomegalovirus exposure and HLA in healthy donors. Study at large: The platform used for the 120 validation repertoires matched that of the roughly 630 first-cohort repertoires, a later analysis reported. Notes on the study in general: A list of 164 TCR beta chains associated with cytomegalovirus was given. Three CMV-associated chains were confirmed in vitro to be specific for CMV antigens.

Sequencing used immunoSEQ multiplex PCR; TCRdb keeps in-frame clones, though not all of them. The sample gives fewer than 250,000 clones, 80% to 90% of which show up once; roughly 2% is in the top ten. CDR3 length: 14 residues. Germline CDR1 ENHRY, CDR2 SYGVKD. V was shortened by 6 bases and J by 5 bases, with 17 bases between the two germline ends. The sample was PBMCs. The rearrangement links TRBV10-3 to TRBJ2-7, with D possibly being TRBD1 (6 bases). The source of this sequence is a woman aged 18-29 years in good health and CMV-seropositive. This chain's CDR3 is CAISETGTYNEQYF. For the CDR3, the DNA is TGTGCCATCAGCGAAACAGGGACGTACAACGAGCAGTACTTC.